Listed here are 17 T cell receptor beta chains from one sample, sequenced in a study of response to subunit inactivated influenza vaccine. TCRdb reprocessed the RT-PCR reads via MiXCR and lists one record per CDR3 protein. This sample yields about 540,000 distinct CDR3 sequences, of which less than 25% are seen a single time; 2.8% belongs to the top ten. These same records also appear under a second study, on T cells expressing NK-cell markers. According to that study: With UMIs, 5'RACE template switching was used to make TCR beta cDNA.

The material was CD4+ T cells sorted from PBMCs, obtained about 12 days after vaccination. All receptors derive from a man aged 50-59 years who received an inactivated influenza vaccine.

V and J are TRBV5-6 and TRBJ1-2; 8 bases are shared with TRBD1. V lost 1 base and J lost 6; bases outside the gene matches: 2. Germline assignment: CDR1 SGHDT and CDR2 YYEEEE. The CDR3 loop spans 13 amino acids. As DNA, the CDR3 is TGTGCCAGCAGCTTGAACAGGGGGAATGGCTACACCTTC. This encodes CASSLNRGNGYTF.

This chain uses TRBV3-1 with TRBJ2-2; no reliable D call. The CDR3 length is 15 residues. Between the trimmed V and J ends, which lost 1 base and 7 bases, there was a span of 13 bases. CDR1 is LGHDT, CDR2 YNNKEL, per germline (reference sequence). The CDR3 DNA is TGTGCCAGCAGCCAAGTGGTCGTGGGTATCGGGGAGCTGTTTTTT. Amino acids: CASSQVVVGIGELFF.

This clonotype has only a few counts. The chain recombines TRBV12-3 or TRBV12-4 with TRBJ2-2; D not certain. The CDR3 is made up of 15 amino acids. V lost 5 bases, J lost 1 base, and 11 bases lay in between. In nucleotides, the CDR3 is TGTGCCAGCAGTCCGGACGCCGTGAACACCGGGGAGCTGTTTTTT. Amino acid sequence: CASSPDAVNTGELFF.

The chain recombines TRBV6-2 or TRBV6-3 with TRBJ2-7, with 10 bases identical to TRBD1. Trimming at V came to 4 bases and at J to 4 bases, leaving 7 bases not matched to a gene. Germline V gene sequence: CDR1 MNHEY, CDR2 SVGEGT. The CDR3 covers 15 residues. The CDR3 DNA reads as TGTGCCAGCAGTTCGACGGGACAGGGGAAATACGAGCAGTACTTC. It specifies CASSSTGQGKYEQYF.

The chain has TRBV2 and TRBJ2-3; 9 bases are shared with TRBD1. Germline V CDR1 and CDR2: SNHLY, FYNNEI. The CDR3 runs to 14 residues. V shed 5 bases, J shed 3 bases, and the junction held 3 bases outside the gene matches. CDR3: CASSTGGWTDTQYF. The CDR3 region has the DNA TGTGCCAGCAGTACAGGGGGCTGGACAGATACGCAGTATTTT. Full variable domain (missing parts from reference TRBV2 and TRBJ2-3): EPEVTQTPSHQVTQMGQEVILRCVPISNHLYFYWYRQILGQKVEFLVSFYNNEISEKSEIFDDQFSVERPDGSNFTLKIRSTKLEDSAMYFCASSTGGWTDTQYFGPGTRLTVL.

Only a few counts were recorded for this clonotype. The chain links TRBV20-1 to TRBJ1-2; D remains unclear. CDR1 is DFQATT, CDR2 SNEGSKA, per germline (reference sequence). Between the trimmed V and J ends, which lost 3 bases and 4 bases, there was a span of 9 bases. The CDR3 length is 12 residues. The CDR3 reads CSASGVVYGYTF. The CDR3, as DNA: TGCAGTGCTAGCGGGGTTGTCTATGGCTACACCTTC.

The chain carries TRBV28 and TRBJ2-4, with D tentatively TRBD2 (7 bases). The germline V and J ends were trimmed by 5 bases and 9 bases, with 17 bases remaining between them. Germline V CDR1 and CDR2: MDHEN, SYDVKM. The CDR3 is 14 residues long. CDR3 sequence reads: CASSPQGGGFIQYF. Here the CDR3 DNA reads TGTGCCAGCAGTCCGCAAGGGGGGGGCTTCATTCAGTACTTC. Drawing the rest from reference TRBV28 and TRBJ2-4, the complete variable domain is DVKVTQSSRYLVKRTGEKVFLECVQDMDHENMFWYRQDPGLGLRLIYFSYDVKMKEKGDIPEGYSVSREKKERFSLILESASTNQTSMYLCASSPQGGGFIQYFGAGTRLSVL.

This clonotype has more than one count but fewer than ten. The chain has TRBV29-1 and TRBJ2-1; 7 nucleotides agree with TRBD1. The V segment lost 4 bases and the J segment 7 bases; nucleotides outside the gene matches: 7. The CDR3 has 13 residues. Germline-derived CDR1 and CDR2 are SQVTM and ANQGSEA. The CDR3 nucleotides are TGCAGCGTTGGTCAGGGGGAGAGGAATGAGCAGTTCTTC. Translated: CSVGQGERNEQFF.

In this sample, this clonotype turned up a few times. Compared with germline, one end of the junction differs, possibly owing to a read error. J is TRBJ2-5 and V is TRBV7-7, with D unresolved. Germline V CDR1 and CDR2: SSHAT, FNYEAQ (reference sequence). This CDR3 has 14 amino acids. The CDR3: CASSLGGFQETQYF. The CDR3 DNA follows: TGTGCTAGCAGCTTAGGTGGATTCCAAGAGACCCAGTACTTC.

A few counts support this clonotype. The chain carries TRBV2 and TRBJ2-2; D remains ambiguous. V lost 6 bases to trimming and J lost 1 base, with 12 bases between them. Germline V gene lookup returns CDR1 SNHLY and CDR2 FYNNEI. CDR3 length: 15 amino acids. For the CDR3, the DNA is TGTGCCAGCAGCCGGGTCGTTCGGAACACCGGGGAGCTGTTTTTT. Its translation is CASSRVVRNTGELFF.

The V call is TRBV20-1, the J call TRBJ2-1; 11 bases match TRBD2. Germline V CDR1 and CDR2: DFQATT, SNEGSKA (reference sequence). The trim removed 2 bases at V and 4 bases at J, leaving 7 bases unmatched. The CDR3 has 16 amino acids. This CDR3 reads CSARSRTSGSYNEQFF. CDR3 sequence (DNA): TGCAGTGCTAGATCCCGGACTAGCGGGTCTTACAATGAGCAGTTCTTC.

A few counts support this clonotype. This chain connects TRBV12-3 or TRBV12-4 to TRBJ1-5; D is unclear. V lost 6 bases to trimming and J lost 1 base, with 10 bases between them. This CDR3 has 14 amino acids. The CDR3, as DNA: TGTGCCAGCAGGACCGACATAAGCAATCAGCCCCAGCATTTT. This translates into CASRTDISNQPQHF.

The chain links TRBV12-3 or TRBV12-4 to TRBJ1-5; D remains unclear. The CDR3 spans 13 residues. Trimming shortened V by 2 bases and J by 9 bases, and 11 bases separated the two germline ends. CDR3 bases: TGTGCCAGCAGTTTACATACCAAGCGGCCCCAGCATTTT. Its protein is CASSLHTKRPQHF.

In this sample, this clonotype turned up a few times. V gene TRBV12-3 or TRBV12-4 combines with J gene TRBJ2-1; 12 bases map to TRBD2. The J segment lost 5 bases and the V segment lost 7 bases, leaving 3 bases of the junction unmatched. This CDR3 comprises 14 residues. The CDR3 here is CASTLAGGNNEQFF. Written as DNA, the CDR3 is TGTGCCAGCACCCTAGCGGGAGGGAACAATGAGCAGTTCTTC.

There are many counts of this clonotype. The chain recombines TRBV6-1 with TRBJ2-1; 7 nucleotides line up with TRBD1. Germline V gives CDR1 MNHNS, CDR2 SASEGT. The CDR3 consists of 14 residues. V was clipped by 5 bases and J by 4 bases; unmatched bases: 5. In DNA, the CDR3 is TGTGCCAGCAGTCCGGGACAGAGGTACAATGAGCAGTTCTTC. Translation gives CASSPGQRYNEQFF.

This chain connects TRBV5-8 to TRBJ2-1; no reliable D call. In germline, CDR1 is SGHTS, CDR2 YDEGEE. This CDR3 spans 13 amino acids. The V and J ends lost 6 bases and 3 bases respectively, with 10 bases between them. The CDR3, as DNA: TGTGCCAGCAACTTTAGATTCTACAATGAGCAGTTCTTC. It is translated as CASNFRFYNEQFF.

This clonotype was counted many times. The chain has TRBV29-1 and TRBJ1-2; D possibly corresponds to TRBD1 (5 bases). Germline V gives CDR1 SQVTM, CDR2 ANQGSEA. Trimming left V 5 bases short and J 8 bases short, with 9 bases between. The CDR3 totals 10 residues. CDR3 sequence: CSVFGDGYTF. The CDR3 bases are TGCAGCGTTTTCGGGGACGGCTACACCTTC.